Described below is a single T cell receptor (beta chain) sequence and its context. Its antigen remains unknown. Roughly 0.45 to 1 ug RNA was reverse transcribed with random hexamers. The method of amplification for TCR beta CDR3 was immunoSEQ multiplex PCR, covering 54 Vbeta and 13 Jbeta. TCRdb reprocessed the immunoSEQ multiplex PCR reads via MiXCR and lists one record per CDR3 protein. The sample lists about 290,000 distinct CDR3 sequences, roughly 85% occurring once. The data stem from a study of CD8 T cells in Susac syndrome. The length of the CDR3 is 13 residues. V dropped 5 bases and J dropped 3 bases, with 9 bases sitting between them. In germline, CDR1 is LNHNV, CDR2 YYDKDF (reference sequence). Findings and caveats of the study: A relatively small number of individuals underwent TCR sequencing and HLA analysis.

Those who served as multiple sclerosis controls were treatment-naive patients with stable or active relapsing-remitting disease. This TCR derives from a human donor with multiple sclerosis. The J gene is TRBJ2-3, the V gene TRBV15, with no clear D. Input material: CD8+ T cells from PBMCs. In nucleotides, the CDR3 is TGTGCCACCAGCGGCGTTTCAACAGATACGCAGTATTTT. It yields the protein CATSGVSTDTQYF.